This entry lists 5 T cell receptor beta chains sequenced from one sample in a study of identical twins. MiXCR was run by TCRdb on the 5' RACE reads, yielding one entry per CDR3 protein. Of 600,000 to 700,000 distinct CDR3 sequences listed, less than 25% are singletons. Separately, the same data were catalogued under a study of T cells expressing NK-cell markers.

Input material: PBMCs. These receptors were collected from a young woman in good health.

This clonotype was observed a few times. V is TRBV7-2 and J is TRBJ1-1; unclear D gene. CDR1 SGHTA and CDR2 FQGNSA come from the germline V gene. The CDR3 consists of 16 residues. The V and J ends lost 1 base and 0 bases respectively, with 12 bases between them. The CDR3 DNA reads as TGTGCCAGCAGCTTAGTTGGGGTTGGGGTGAACACTGAAGCTTTCTTT. The encoded protein is CASSLVGVGVNTEAFF.

This clonotype has a handful of counts. The chain joins TRBV5-1 to TRBJ2-7; tentative D call: TRBD1 (5 bases). Germline CDR1 and CDR2: SGHRS and YFSETQ. Between the trimmed V and J ends, which lost 4 bases and 5 bases, there was a span of 19 bases. CDR3 length: 15 residues. Here the CDR3 reads CASSHQGSRSHEQYF. Written as DNA, the CDR3 is TGCGCCAGCAGCCATCAGGGATCCAGGAGCCACGAGCAGTACTTC.

This clonotype was counted between two and nine times. The chain has TRBV27 and TRBJ2-3; TRBD1 aligns across 7 bases. CDR1 and CDR2 (germline): MNHEY, SMNVEV (reference sequence). The CDR3 runs 14 residues. Trimming removed 5 bases from V and 4 bases from J; junction bases left unmatched: 6. The CDR3 DNA sequence: TGTGCCAGCAGTGTCTATCAGGGGGCAGATACGCAGTATTTT. It is translated as CASSVYQGADTQYF.

The J gene is TRBJ2-7, the V gene TRBV7-7, with D unclear. CDR1 and CDR2 (germline): SSHAT, FNYEAQ (reference sequence). The CDR3 totals 13 residues. V lost 0 bases and J 5 bases, leaving 8 bases between the germline ends. The CDR3 sequence is CASSLALRNEQYF. The CDR3, as DNA: TGTGCCAGCAGCTTAGCGCTGAGGAACGAGCAGTACTTC.

This clonotype was counted a few times. The chain joins TRBV10-3 to TRBJ1-4; 7 bases match TRBD1. The germline V gene encodes CDR1 ENHRY and CDR2 SYGVKD. Germline trimming cut 10 bases from V and 3 bases from J; bases unmatched to any gene: 14. The CDR3 spans 16 residues. CDR3 nucleotide sequence: TGTGCCAGCTCGTACAGGGGCCTGGAAGCTAATGAAAAACTGTTTTTT. It is translated as CASSYRGLEANEKLFF.